This T cell receptor beta chain was captured in a study of T cell responses to AZD1222 COVID-19 vaccine. General study results and limits: Among the donors, most were white British and more were female, and clonal diversity was possibly underestimated. Unmutated variant regions are reportedly the target of nearly half of TCRs that are spike-specific. Distributed over spike, vaccine-associated CD4 TCRs predominated at 160-218 and 743-854.

The method was immunoSEQ multiplex PCR; TCRdb's version includes in-frame clones alone and lacks a portion of them. This table has 100,000 to 150,000 clones, over 75% appearing once. On this clone itself: Its antigen is unknown.

The clonotype was recovered from an adult in good health. Sequenced material: peripheral blood, taken on day 0 of AZD1222 vaccination.

DNA for the CDR3: TGTGCCACCAGTGATTTGCCGGGTTCGGGGCCCCAGCATTTT. Its translation is CATSDLPGSGPQHF. The gene calls are TRBV24-1 and TRBJ1-5; D is ambiguous. V was pared by 0 bases and J by 9 bases, with 11 bases between. Germline-derived CDR1 and CDR2 are KGHDR and SFDVKD. CDR3 length: 14 residues.